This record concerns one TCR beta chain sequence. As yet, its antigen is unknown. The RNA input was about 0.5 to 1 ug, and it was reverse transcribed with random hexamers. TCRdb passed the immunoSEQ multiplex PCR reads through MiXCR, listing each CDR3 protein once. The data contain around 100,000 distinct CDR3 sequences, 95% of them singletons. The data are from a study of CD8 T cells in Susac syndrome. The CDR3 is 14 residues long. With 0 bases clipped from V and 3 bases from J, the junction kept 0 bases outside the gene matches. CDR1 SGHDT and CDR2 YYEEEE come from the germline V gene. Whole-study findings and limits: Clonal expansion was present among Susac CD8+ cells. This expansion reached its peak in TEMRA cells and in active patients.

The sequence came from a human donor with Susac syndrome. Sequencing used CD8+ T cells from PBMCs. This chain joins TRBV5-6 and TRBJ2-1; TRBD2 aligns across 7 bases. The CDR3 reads CASSLASGYNEQFF. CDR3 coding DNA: TGTGCCAGCAGCTTGGCTAGCGGCTACAATGAGCAGTTCTTC.